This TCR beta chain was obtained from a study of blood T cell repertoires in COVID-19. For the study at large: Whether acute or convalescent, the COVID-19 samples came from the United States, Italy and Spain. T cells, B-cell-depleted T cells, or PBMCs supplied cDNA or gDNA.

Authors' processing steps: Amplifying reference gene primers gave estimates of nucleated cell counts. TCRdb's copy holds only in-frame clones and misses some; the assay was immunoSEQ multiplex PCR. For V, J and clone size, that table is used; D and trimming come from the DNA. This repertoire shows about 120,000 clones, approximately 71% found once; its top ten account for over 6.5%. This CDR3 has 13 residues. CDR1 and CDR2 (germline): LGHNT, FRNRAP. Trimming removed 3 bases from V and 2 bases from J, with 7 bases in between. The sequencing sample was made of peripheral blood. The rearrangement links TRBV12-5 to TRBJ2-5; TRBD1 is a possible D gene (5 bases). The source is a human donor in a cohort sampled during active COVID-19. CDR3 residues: CASGLGDQETQYF. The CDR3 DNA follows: TGTGCTAGTGGTTTAGGGGATCAAGAGACCCAGTACTTC. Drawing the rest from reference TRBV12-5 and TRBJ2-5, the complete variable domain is DARVTQTPRHKVTEMGQEVTMRCQPILGHNTVFWYRQTMMQGLELLAYFRNRAPLDDSGMPKDRFSAEMPDATLATLKIQPSEPRDSAVYFCASGLGDQETQYFGPGTRLLVL.